This T cell receptor (beta chain) came from a study of vaccination effects on CD4 cells after COVID-19. Whole-study findings and limits: After vaccination, at late timepoints, clones induced by infection and by vaccine contracted markedly.

In its sample, this clone was seen a few times. What it recognizes is unknown. Peptide-pool stimulation followed by sequencing identified expanded antigen-specific CD4+ clonotypes in the ViraFEST assay. Culturing for about ten days preceded CD4+ T cell isolation. Vaccine recipients, nucleocapsid antibody negative, had no prior SARS-CoV-2 infection. Cells had half their medium changed to IL-2 medium on days 3 and 7. The V end lost 0 bases, the J end lost 2 bases, and 4 bases lay between the germline ends. CDR3 length: 13 amino acids. Germline CDR1 MNHEY, CDR2 SVGAGI. TCRdb keeps only in-frame clones here, not all; method: immunoSEQ multiplex PCR. The sample has approximately 30,000 clones; 75% to 85% are singletons.

V gene TRBV6-5 combines with J gene TRBJ1-1; D is undetermined. The sample here was CD4+ T cells from PBMCs cultured with SARS-CoV-2 spike peptides, taken before COVID-19 vaccination. This TCR was sampled from a human donor who received a COVID-19 vaccine. The DNA for the CDR3 is TGTGCCAGCAGTTACTCGGCAAACACTGAAGCTTTCTTT. Protein sequence: CASSYSANTEAFF.